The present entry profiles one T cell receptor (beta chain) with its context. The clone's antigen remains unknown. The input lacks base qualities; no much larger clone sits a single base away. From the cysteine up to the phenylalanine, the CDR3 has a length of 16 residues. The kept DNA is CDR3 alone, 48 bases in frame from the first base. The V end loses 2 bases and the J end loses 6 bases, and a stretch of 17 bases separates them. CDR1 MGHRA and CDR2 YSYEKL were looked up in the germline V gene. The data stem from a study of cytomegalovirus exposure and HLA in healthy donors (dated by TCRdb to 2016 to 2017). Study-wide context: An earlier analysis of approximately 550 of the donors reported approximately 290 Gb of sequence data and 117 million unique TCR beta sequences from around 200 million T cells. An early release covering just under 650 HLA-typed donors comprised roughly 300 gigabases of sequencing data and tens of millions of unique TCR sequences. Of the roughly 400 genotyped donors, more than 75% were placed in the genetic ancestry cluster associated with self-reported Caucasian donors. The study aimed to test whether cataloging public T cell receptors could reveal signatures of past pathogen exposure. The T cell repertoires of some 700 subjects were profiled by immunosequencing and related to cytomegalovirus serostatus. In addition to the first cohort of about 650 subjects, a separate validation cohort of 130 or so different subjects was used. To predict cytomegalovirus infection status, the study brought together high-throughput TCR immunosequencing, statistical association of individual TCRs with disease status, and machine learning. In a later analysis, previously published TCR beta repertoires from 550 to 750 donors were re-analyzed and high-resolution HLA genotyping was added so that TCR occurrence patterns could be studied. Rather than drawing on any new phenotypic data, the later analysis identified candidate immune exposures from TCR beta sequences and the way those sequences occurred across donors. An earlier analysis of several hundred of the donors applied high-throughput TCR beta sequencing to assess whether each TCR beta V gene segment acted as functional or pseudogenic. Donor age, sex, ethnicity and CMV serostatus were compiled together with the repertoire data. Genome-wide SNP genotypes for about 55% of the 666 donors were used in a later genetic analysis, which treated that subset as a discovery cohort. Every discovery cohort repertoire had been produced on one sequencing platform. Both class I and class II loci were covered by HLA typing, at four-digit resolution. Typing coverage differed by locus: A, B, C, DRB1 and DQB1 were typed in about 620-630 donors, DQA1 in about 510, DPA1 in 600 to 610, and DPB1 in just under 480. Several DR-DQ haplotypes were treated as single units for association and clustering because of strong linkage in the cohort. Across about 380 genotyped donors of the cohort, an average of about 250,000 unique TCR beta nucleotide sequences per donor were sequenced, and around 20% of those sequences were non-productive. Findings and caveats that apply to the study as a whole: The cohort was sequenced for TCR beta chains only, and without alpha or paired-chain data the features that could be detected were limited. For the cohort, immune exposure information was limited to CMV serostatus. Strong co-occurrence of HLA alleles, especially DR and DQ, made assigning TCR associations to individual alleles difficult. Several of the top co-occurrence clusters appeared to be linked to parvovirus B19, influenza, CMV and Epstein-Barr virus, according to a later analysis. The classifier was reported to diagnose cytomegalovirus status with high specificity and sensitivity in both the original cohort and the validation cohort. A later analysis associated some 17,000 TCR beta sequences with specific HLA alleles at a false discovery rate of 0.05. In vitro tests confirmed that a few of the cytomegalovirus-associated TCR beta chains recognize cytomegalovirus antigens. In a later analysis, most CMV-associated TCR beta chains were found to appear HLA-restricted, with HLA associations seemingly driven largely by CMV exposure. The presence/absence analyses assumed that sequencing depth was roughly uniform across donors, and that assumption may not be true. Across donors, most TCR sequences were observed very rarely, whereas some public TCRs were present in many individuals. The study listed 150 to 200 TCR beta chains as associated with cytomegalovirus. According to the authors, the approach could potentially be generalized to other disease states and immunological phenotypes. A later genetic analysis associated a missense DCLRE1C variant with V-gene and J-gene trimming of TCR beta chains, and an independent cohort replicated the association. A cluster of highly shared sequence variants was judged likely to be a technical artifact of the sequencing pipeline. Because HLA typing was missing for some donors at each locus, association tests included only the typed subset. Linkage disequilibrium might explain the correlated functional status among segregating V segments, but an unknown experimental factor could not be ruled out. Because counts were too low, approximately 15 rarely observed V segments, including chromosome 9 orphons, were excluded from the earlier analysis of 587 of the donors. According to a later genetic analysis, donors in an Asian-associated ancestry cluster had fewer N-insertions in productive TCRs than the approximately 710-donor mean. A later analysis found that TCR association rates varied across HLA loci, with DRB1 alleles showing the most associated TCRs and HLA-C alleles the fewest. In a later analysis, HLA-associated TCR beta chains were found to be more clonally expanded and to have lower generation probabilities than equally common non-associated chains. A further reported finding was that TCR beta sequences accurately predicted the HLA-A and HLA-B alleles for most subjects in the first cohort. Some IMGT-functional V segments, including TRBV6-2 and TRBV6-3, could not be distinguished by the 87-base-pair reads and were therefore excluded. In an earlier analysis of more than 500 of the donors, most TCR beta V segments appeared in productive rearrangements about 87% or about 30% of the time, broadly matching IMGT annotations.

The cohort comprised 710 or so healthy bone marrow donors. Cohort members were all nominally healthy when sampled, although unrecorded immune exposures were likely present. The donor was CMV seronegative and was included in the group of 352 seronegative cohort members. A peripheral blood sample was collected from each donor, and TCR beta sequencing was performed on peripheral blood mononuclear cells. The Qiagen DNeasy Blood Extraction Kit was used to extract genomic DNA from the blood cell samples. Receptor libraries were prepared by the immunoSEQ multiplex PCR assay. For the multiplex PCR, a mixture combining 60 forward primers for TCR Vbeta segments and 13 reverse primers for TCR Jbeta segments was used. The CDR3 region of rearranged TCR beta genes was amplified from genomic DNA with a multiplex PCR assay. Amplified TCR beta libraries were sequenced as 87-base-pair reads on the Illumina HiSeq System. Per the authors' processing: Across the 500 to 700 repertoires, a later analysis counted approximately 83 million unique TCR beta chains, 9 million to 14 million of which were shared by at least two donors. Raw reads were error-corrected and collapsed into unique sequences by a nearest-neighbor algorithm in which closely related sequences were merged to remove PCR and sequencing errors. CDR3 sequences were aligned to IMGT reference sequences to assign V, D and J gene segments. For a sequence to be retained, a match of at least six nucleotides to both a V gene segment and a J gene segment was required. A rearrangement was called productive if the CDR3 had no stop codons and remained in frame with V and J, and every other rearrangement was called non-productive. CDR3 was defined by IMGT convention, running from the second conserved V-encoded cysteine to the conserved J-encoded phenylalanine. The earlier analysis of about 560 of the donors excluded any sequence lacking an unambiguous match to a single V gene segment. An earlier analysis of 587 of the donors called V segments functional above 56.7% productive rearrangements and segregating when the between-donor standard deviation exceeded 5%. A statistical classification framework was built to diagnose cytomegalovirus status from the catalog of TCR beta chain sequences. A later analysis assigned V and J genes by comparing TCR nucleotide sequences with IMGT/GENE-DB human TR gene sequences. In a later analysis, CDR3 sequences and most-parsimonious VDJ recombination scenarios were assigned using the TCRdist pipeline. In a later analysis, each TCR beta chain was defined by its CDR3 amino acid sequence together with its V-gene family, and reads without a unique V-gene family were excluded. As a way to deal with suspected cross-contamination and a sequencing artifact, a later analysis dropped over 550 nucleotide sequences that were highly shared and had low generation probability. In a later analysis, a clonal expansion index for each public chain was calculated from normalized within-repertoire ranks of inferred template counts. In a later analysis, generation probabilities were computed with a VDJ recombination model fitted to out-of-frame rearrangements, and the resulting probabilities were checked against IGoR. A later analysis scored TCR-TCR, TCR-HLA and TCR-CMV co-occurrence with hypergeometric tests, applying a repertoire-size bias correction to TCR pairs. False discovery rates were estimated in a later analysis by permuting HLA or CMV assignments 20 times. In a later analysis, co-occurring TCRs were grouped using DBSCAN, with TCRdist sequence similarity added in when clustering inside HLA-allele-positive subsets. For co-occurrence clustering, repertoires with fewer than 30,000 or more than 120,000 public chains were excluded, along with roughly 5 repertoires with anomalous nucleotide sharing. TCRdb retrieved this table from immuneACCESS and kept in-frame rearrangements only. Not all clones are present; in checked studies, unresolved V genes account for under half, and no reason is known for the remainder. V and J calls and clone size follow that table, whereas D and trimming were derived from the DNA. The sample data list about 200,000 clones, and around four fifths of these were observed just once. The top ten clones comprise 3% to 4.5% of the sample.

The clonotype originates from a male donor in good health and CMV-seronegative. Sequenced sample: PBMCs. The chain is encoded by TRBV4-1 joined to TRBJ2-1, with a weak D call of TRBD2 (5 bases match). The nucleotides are TGCGCCAGCAGCCAACACCCTCGCAACGGGGTCAATGAGCAGTTCTTC. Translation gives CASSQHPRNGVNEQFF.